These T cell receptor beta chains were read from a single sample in a study of response to subunit inactivated influenza vaccine. One entry per CDR3 protein results from TCRdb running MiXCR on the RT-PCR reads. The sample shows 860,000 or so distinct CDR3 sequences, 21% of them seen only once. Here the sequenced sample was PBMCs from blood, taken roughly 5 days after vaccination. The source of these receptors is a middle-aged man who received an inactivated influenza vaccine. The CDR3 runs from the conserved cysteine through the conserved F or W. The order of the fields is V gene, J gene, D gene, clone size, CDR3 DNA, CDR3 protein. The D gene is left open where the match is weak. Not all rows give a size; the values are once, few, many and, for expanded clones, a class.

v_call: TRBV20-1
j_call: TRBJ1-5
d_call: TRBD1
clone_size: many
cdr3_nt: TGCAGTGCTACACAGGGGGCGCGTCAGCCCCAGCATTTT
cdr3_aa: CSATQGARQPQHF

v_call: TRBV6-2/TRBV6-3
j_call: TRBJ2-6
d_call: .
clone_size: .
cdr3_nt: TGTGCCAGCAGTTATAGGGCAGGGAACCCCATTATGGCTGGGGCCAACGTCCTGACTTTC
cdr3_aa: CASSYRAGNPIMAGANVLTF

v_call: TRBV20-1
j_call: TRBJ1-1
d_call: TRBD1
clone_size: .
cdr3_nt: TGCAGTGCTAGGCCGACAGGGGGCAACACTGAAGCTTTCTTT
cdr3_aa: CSARPTGGNTEAFF

v_call: TRBV28
j_call: TRBJ2-5
d_call: .
clone_size: few
cdr3_nt: TGTGCCAGCAGGCACAATCAGGGGTTCCAAGAGACCCAGTACTTC
cdr3_aa: CASRHNQGFQETQYF

v_call: TRBV5-1
j_call: TRBJ1-2
d_call: TRBD1
clone_size: few
cdr3_nt: TGCGCCAGCAGCCTAGCGGGACAGCTTTCTAACTATGGCTACACCTTC
cdr3_aa: CASSLAGQLSNYGYTF

v_call: TRBV6-5
j_call: TRBJ2-1
d_call: .
clone_size: .
cdr3_nt: TGTGCCAGCAGTTACAGGCCAGGGGTATCCAATGAGCAGTTCTTC
cdr3_aa: CASSYRPGVSNEQFF

v_call: TRBV6-2/TRBV6-3
j_call: TRBJ2-5
d_call: .
clone_size: few
cdr3_nt: TGTGCCAGCAGCGCAGTGACGAAAGAGACCCAGTACTTC
cdr3_aa: CASSAVTKETQYF

v_call: TRBV7-2
j_call: TRBJ2-2
d_call: TRBD1
clone_size: .
cdr3_nt: TGTGCCAGCAGCTGGTTCGGGACAGCCACCGGGGAGCTGTTTTTT
cdr3_aa: CASSWFGTATGELFF

v_call: TRBV10-3
j_call: TRBJ1-2
d_call: TRBD1
clone_size: many
cdr3_nt: TGTGCCATCCAGGGACAGGGGGCCTATGGCTACACCTTC
cdr3_aa: CAIQGQGAYGYTF

v_call: TRBV30
j_call: TRBJ2-6
d_call: .
clone_size: few
cdr3_nt: TGTGCCTGGAGTGCGTTACGGACCCTCAGCTCTGGGGCCAACGTCCTGACTTTC
cdr3_aa: CAWSALRTLSSGANVLTF

v_call: TRBV5-4
j_call: TRBJ2-5
d_call: TRBD2
clone_size: .
cdr3_nt: TGTGCCAGCAGCTTAGCGACTAGCGGGGGATCCAAGACCCAGTACTTC
cdr3_aa: CASSLATSGGSKTQYF

v_call: TRBV20-1
j_call: TRBJ2-7
d_call: .
clone_size: few
cdr3_nt: TGCAGTGCTAGAGATTTGGGCAGGGAGATCCACGAGCAGTACTTC
cdr3_aa: CSARDLGREIHEQYF

v_call: TRBV28
j_call: TRBJ2-7
d_call: .
clone_size: once
cdr3_nt: TGTGCCAGCAGTCCGTCGGTTGGGACCTTTCCCTACGAGCAGTACTTC
cdr3_aa: CASSPSVGTFPYEQYF

v_call: TRBV7-3
j_call: TRBJ2-1
d_call: .
clone_size: .
cdr3_nt: TGTGCCAGCAGCCAAGGGACTGTCTCCTACAATGAGCAGTTCTTC
cdr3_aa: CASSQGTVSYNEQFF

v_call: TRBV19
j_call: TRBJ2-2
d_call: TRBD2
clone_size: .
cdr3_nt: TGTGCCAGTAGCAATAGCGGGACGTACACCGGGGAGCTGTTTTTT
cdr3_aa: CASSNSGTYTGELFF

v_call: TRBV7-9
j_call: TRBJ2-7
d_call: TRBD1
clone_size: few
cdr3_nt: TGTGCCAGCAGCGGACAGGGGATTCCCGAGCAGTACTTC
cdr3_aa: CASSGQGIPEQYF

v_call: TRBV7-9
j_call: TRBJ1-6
d_call: .
clone_size: .
cdr3_nt: TGTGCCAGCAGCTTAGGGTCCGGGGGACCCAACAGCTCACCCCTCCACTTT
cdr3_aa: CASSLGSGGPNSSPLHF

v_call: TRBV20-1
j_call: TRBJ1-5
d_call: .
clone_size: many
cdr3_nt: TGCAGTGCTAGGGCGGGGGGGGAGAATCAGCCCCAGCATTTT
cdr3_aa: CSARAGGENQPQHF

v_call: TRBV2
j_call: TRBJ1-1
d_call: .
clone_size: .
cdr3_nt: TGTGCCAGCAGTACAGACCTCGAGGTAAAGAACACTGAAGCTTTCTTT
cdr3_aa: CASSTDLEVKNTEAFF

v_call: TRBV6-4
j_call: TRBJ1-1
d_call: .
clone_size: few
cdr3_nt: TGTGCCAGCAGGAGCTTGGGGCTGGGCACTGAAGCTTTCTTT
cdr3_aa: CASRSLGLGTEAFF

v_call: TRBV20-1
j_call: TRBJ2-7
d_call: TRBD2
clone_size: few
cdr3_nt: TGCAGTGCCGGGACTAGCGGGAGGAGGAACGAGCAGTACTTC
cdr3_aa: CSAGTSGRRNEQYF

v_call: TRBV6-1
j_call: TRBJ2-1
d_call: .
clone_size: .
cdr3_nt: TGTGCCAGCATCCGAGGGGGGCGGGAGACGTACGAGCAGTTCTTC
cdr3_aa: CASIRGGRETYEQFF

v_call: TRBV7-9
j_call: TRBJ2-5
d_call: .
clone_size: .
cdr3_nt: TGTGCCAGCAGCTTCAGGGACGAGACCCAGTACTTC
cdr3_aa: CASSFRDETQYF

v_call: TRBV4-3
j_call: TRBJ2-1
d_call: .
clone_size: .
cdr3_nt: TGCGCCAGCAGCCAAGAGGTTCTTCCCGGGCTGTCCAATGAGCAGTTCTTC
cdr3_aa: CASSQEVLPGLSNEQFF

v_call: TRBV28
j_call: TRBJ2-7
d_call: TRBD1
clone_size: .
cdr3_nt: TGTGCCAGCAACGCGGACAGGGGGCATGGCGAGCAGTACTTC
cdr3_aa: CASNADRGHGEQYF

v_call: TRBV29-1
j_call: TRBJ2-4
d_call: TRBD2
clone_size: few
cdr3_nt: TGCAGCGTTGTGGGAGGGGTTTTCTCAAACATTCAGTACTTC
cdr3_aa: CSVVGGVFSNIQYF

v_call: TRBV11-2
j_call: TRBJ2-1
d_call: .
clone_size: few
cdr3_nt: TGTGCCAGCAGCCCACACGCTACCTACAATGAGCAGTTCTTC
cdr3_aa: CASSPHATYNEQFF

v_call: TRBV9
j_call: TRBJ1-5
d_call: .
clone_size: few
cdr3_nt: TGTGCCAGCAGCCTCGGTCAGGGTGGGCCCCAGCATTTT
cdr3_aa: CASSLGQGGPQHF

v_call: TRBV2
j_call: TRBJ2-6
d_call: .
clone_size: .
cdr3_nt: TGTGCCAGCAGTGTTCCAGGGGCAGGGGCCAACGTCCTGACTTTC
cdr3_aa: CASSVPGAGANVLTF

v_call: TRBV7-6
j_call: TRBJ2-1
d_call: .
clone_size: .
cdr3_nt: TGTGCCAGCAGCCCCCATAGTAGCATTGAGCAGTTCTTC
cdr3_aa: CASSPHSSIEQFF

v_call: TRBV6-2/TRBV6-3
j_call: TRBJ2-7
d_call: .
clone_size: .
cdr3_nt: TGTGCCAGCGCCGACACACTTGTCTACGAGCAGTACTTC
cdr3_aa: CASADTLVYEQYF

v_call: TRBV7-9
j_call: TRBJ2-1
d_call: .
clone_size: .
cdr3_nt: TGTGCCAGCAGCTTTTCGGGGAACTACAATGAGCAGTTCTTC
cdr3_aa: CASSFSGNYNEQFF